This is a list of T cell receptor beta chains from one sample in a study of blood T cell repertoires in COVID-19. Some clones are missing from TCRdb's copy, which holds only in-frame ones; the method was immunoSEQ multiplex PCR. The sample has hundreds of thousands of clones, roughly 88% seen once. Sequencing was carried out using peripheral blood. The origin of the receptors is a young woman with acute or convalescent COVID-19. Each CDR3 is given with its conserved first and last residue. D genes are given only for firm matches. Clone size, where shown, is once, few, many, or a class for clones that have expanded.

clone_size j_call v_call d_call cdr3_aa cdr3_nt
. TRBJ1-1 TRBV13 . CASSLSDSLMNTEAFF TGTGCCAGCAGCCTATCGGACAGTCTGATGAACACTGAAGCTTTCTTT
. TRBJ2-1 TRBV18 TRBD2 CASSHMTSGSSYNEQFF TGTGCCAGCTCACACATGACTAGCGGGAGCTCCTACAATGAGCAGTTCTTC
. TRBJ1-2 TRBV12-3/TRBV12-4 . CASSLQVPGGYTF TGTGCCAGCAGTTTACAGGTCCCAGGCGGCTACACCTTC
. TRBJ1-1 TRBV13 . CASSPPGQNTEAFF TGTGCCAGCAGCCCTCCAGGGCAGAACACTGAAGCTTTCTTT
. TRBJ1-2 TRBV7-9 . CASSLEGAYGYTF TGTGCCAGCAGCTTAGAAGGGGCCTATGGCTACACCTTC
once TRBJ2-3 TRBV6-1 . CASSEGVSGLLTDTQYF TGTGCCAGCAGTGAAGGGGTCAGCGGACTCCTCACAGATACGCAGTATTTT
. TRBJ2-3 TRBV30 TRBD1 CAWRGQGRADTQYF TGTGCCTGGAGGGGACAGGGTAGAGCAGATACGCAGTATTTT
. TRBJ2-1 TRBV19 . CASRGDEQFF TGTGCCAGTAGAGGGGATGAGCAGTTCTTC
. TRBJ1-1 TRBV6-5 TRBD1 CASNRGTEAFF TGTGCCAGCAACAGGGGCACTGAAGCTTTCTTT
once TRBJ2-6 TRBV5-3 TRBD2 CARSFSASGRSRGANVLTF TGTGCCAGAAGCTTTTCGGCTAGCGGGAGGTCCCGTGGGGCCAACGTCCTGACTTTC
. TRBJ1-1 TRBV6-5 . CASGRVWDTEAFF TGTGCCAGCGGCCGGGTGTGGGACACTGAAGCTTTCTTT
once TRBJ2-2 TRBV9 TRBD2 CASSVFTLAGTNTGELFF TGTGCCAGCAGCGTATTCACCCTAGCGGGAACGAACACCGGGGAGCTGTTTTTT
. TRBJ2-1 TRBV29-1 TRBD2 CSATGLAGYNEQFF TGCAGCGCCACCGGACTAGCGGGGTACAATGAGCAGTTCTTC
. TRBJ1-5 TRBV16 . CASSQFLSNQPQHF TGTGCCAGCAGCCAATTCCTCAGCAATCAGCCCCAGCATTTT
once TRBJ2-5 TRBV5-1 . CASSLVAGAQKTQYF TGCGCCAGCAGCTTGGTGGCAGGGGCGCAGAAGACCCAGTACTTC
. TRBJ2-1 TRBV7-8 . CASSLNRLYEQFF TGTGCCAGCAGCTTAAACAGGTTGTATGAGCAGTTCTTC
. TRBJ2-1 TRBV19 TRBD2 CASSTLAGEYNEQFF TGTGCCAGTAGTACACTAGCGGGGGAATACAATGAGCAGTTCTTC
. TRBJ1-5 TRBV19 . CASTVARQGFHQPQHF TGTGCCAGTACGGTGGCCCGCCAGGGTTTTCATCAGCCCCAGCATTTT
. TRBJ2-3 TRBV3-1/TRBV3-2 . CASSQAAGPTDTQYF TGTGCCAGCAGCCAAGCCGCGGGACCCACAGATACGCAGTATTTT
. TRBJ2-4 TRBV11-2 . CASSHPGKNIQYF TGTGCCAGCAGCCACCCCGGGAAAAACATTCAGTACTTC
. TRBJ2-2 TRBV10-1 . CASRRETNTGELFF TGCGCCAGCAGGAGGGAAACGAACACCGGGGAGCTGTTTTTT
once TRBJ2-4 TRBV6-5 . CASSLAPGKNIQYF TGTGCCAGCAGCCTCGCCCCGGGCAAAAACATTCAGTACTTC
once TRBJ2-1 TRBV14 TRBD2 CASSSGLVVEQFF TGTGCCAGCAGCTCGGGACTAGTTGTTGAGCAGTTCTTC
. TRBJ2-1 TRBV11-1 . CASSEDISSYNEQFF TGTGCCAGCAGCGAAGACATAAGCTCCTACAATGAGCAGTTCTTC
. TRBJ1-1 TRBV19 . CASSTDLNTEAFF TGTGCCAGTAGTACAGACTTGAACACTGAAGCTTTCTTT
. TRBJ2-5 TRBV6-2/TRBV6-3 TRBD1 CASSTRETGATETQYF TGTGCCAGCAGTACTCGAGAGACAGGGGCTACGGAGACCCAGTACTTC
. TRBJ1-5 TRBV15 . CATSRVEANQPQHF TGTGCCACCAGCAGAGTAGAGGCGAATCAGCCCCAGCATTTT
. TRBJ2-5 TRBV24-1 . CATSDFYRVRKETQYF TGTGCCACCAGTGATTTTTACAGGGTCCGGAAAGAGACCCAGTACTTC
. TRBJ1-3 TRBV10-1 . CATSIDSVSGNTIYF TGCGCCACCTCAATAGACAGCGTCTCTGGAAACACCATATATTTT
. TRBJ2-1 TRBV5-1 . CASSPSGTSSSGQFF TGCGCCAGCAGCCCAAGCGGGACATCCTCTTCCGGGCAGTTCTTC
. TRBJ2-1 TRBV9 . CASSLASRVDEQFF TGTGCCAGTTCACTAGCAAGTAGGGTCGATGAGCAGTTCTTC
. TRBJ2-1 TRBV20-1 TRBD2 CSASTSEKYNEQFF TGCAGTGCCAGTACTAGCGAAAAATACAATGAGCAGTTCTTC